The TCR beta chain described here comes from a study of CD8 T cells in Susac syndrome. Study conclusions and caveats: A relatively small number of individuals underwent TCR sequencing and HLA analysis.

This CDR3 has 13 residues. The germline V gene has CDR1 MNHEY and CDR2 SVGEGT. Trimming shortened V by 8 bases and J by 2 bases, and 11 bases separated the two germline ends. RNA in amounts of roughly 0.5 to 1 ug was reverse transcribed with random hexamers. By means of immunoSEQ multiplex PCR, TCR beta CDR3 spanning 54 Vbeta and 13 Jbeta underwent amplification. TCRdb itself ran the immunoSEQ multiplex PCR reads through MiXCR, one entry per CDR3 protein. The table has some 300,000 distinct CDR3 sequences, 75% to 90% seen once. This clonotype was seen once. The antigen remains undetermined. Sequencing of TCR beta, carried out with a high-throughput approach, was applied to CD8+ and CD4+ T cells from the blood.

The chain recombines TRBV6-2 or TRBV6-3 with TRBJ2-3, with a weak D call TRBD1 (5 bases). The sample taken for sequencing was CD8+ T cells from PBMCs. The receptor was derived from a human donor with multiple sclerosis. The CDR3 DNA reads TGTGCCAGCTCGAAGACAGACACAGATACGCAGTATTTT. Encoded protein: CASSKTDTDTQYF.